Detailed here is one T cell receptor (beta chain). This CDR3 is 13 amino acids long. Trimming left V 6 bases short and J 2 bases short, with 9 bases between. In germline, CDR1 is SEHNR, CDR2 FQNEAQ (reference sequence). These data come from a study of cytotoxic CD8 clonotypes in ibrutinib-treated CLL. About the study: Investigators reported 24 partial and 2 complete responses; after median approximately 74 months, approximately 15 patients remained remitted and roughly twelve progressed.

A 1 in 200,000 to 1 in 1 million T cell depth was the sequencing target. Profiled with immunoSEQ multiplex PCR; TCRdb holds only in-frame clones, not every one. The table has 250,000 or so clones, less than 75% seen once. Sequences were derived from PBMCs, sampled after 24 months of ibrutinib treatment. The chain carries TRBV7-9 and TRBJ2-3; D may match TRBD1 or TRBD2 (5 bases each). This receptor was obtained from a human donor with chronic lymphocytic leukemia. The CDR3 loop reads CASSRGSTDTQYF. CDR3 sequence (DNA): TGTGCCAGCAGTCGGGGCTCCACAGATACGCAGTATTTT. Looking up the rest from reference TRBV7-9 and TRBJ2-3 gives the full variable domain: DTGVSQNPRHKITKRGQNVTFRCDPISEHNRLYWYRQTLGQGPEFLTYFQNEAQLEKSRLLSDRFSAERPKGSFSTLEIQRTEQGDSAMYLCASSRGSTDTQYFGPGTRLTVL.